The entry that follows covers one T cell receptor (beta chain) sequence. Per the original methods: Reference gene primer amplification in the assay estimated nucleated cell counts. Clones were read by immunoSEQ multiplex PCR, and TCRdb kept only the in-frame ones, dropping some. For V, J and clone size, that table is used; D and trimming come from the DNA. The repertoire holds some 450,000 clones, about 91% seen once, with around 12% in the top ten. These data belong to a study of blood T cell repertoires in COVID-19. Background on the study: Italy, Spain and the United States were the sources of the convalescent and acute COVID-19 samples. Nucleic acid was either cDNA or gDNA, and it came from T cells, B-cell-depleted T cells, or PBMCs.

Seattle researchers signed up patients amid active infection and tracked them longitudinally. The CDR3 length is 15 residues. CDR1 and CDR2 (germline): SNHLY, FYNNEI. With 5 bases removed from V and 6 bases from J, the gap between germline ends came to 19 bases. This chain links TRBV2 with TRBJ1-2; tentatively, D is TRBD1 (6 bases). The sequenced sample consisted of peripheral blood. This TCR came from a woman aged 45 to 65 with COVID-19, enrolled during active disease. DNA of the CDR3: TGTGCCAGCAGTAAAGAACAGGGATCAGGGAATGGCTACACCTTC. It translates to CASSKEQGSGNGYTF.